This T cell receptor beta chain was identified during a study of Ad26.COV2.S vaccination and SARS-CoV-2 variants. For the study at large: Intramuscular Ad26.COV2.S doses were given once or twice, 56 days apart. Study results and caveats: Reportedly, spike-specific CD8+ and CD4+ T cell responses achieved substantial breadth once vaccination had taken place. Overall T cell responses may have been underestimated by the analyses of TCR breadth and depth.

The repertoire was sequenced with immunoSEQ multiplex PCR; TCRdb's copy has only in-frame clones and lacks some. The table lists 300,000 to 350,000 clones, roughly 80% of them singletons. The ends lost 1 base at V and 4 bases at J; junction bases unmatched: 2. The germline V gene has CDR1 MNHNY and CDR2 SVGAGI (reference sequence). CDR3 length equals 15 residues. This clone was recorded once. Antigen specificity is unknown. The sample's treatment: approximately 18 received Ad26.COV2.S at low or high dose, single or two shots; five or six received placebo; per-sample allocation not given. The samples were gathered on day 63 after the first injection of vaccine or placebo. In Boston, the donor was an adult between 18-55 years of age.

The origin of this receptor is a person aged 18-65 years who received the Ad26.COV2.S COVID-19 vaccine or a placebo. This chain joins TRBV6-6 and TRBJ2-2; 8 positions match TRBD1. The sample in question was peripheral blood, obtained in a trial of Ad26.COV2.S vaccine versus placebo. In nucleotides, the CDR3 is TGTGCCAGCAGTTACTGGACAGGGCCCACCGGGGAGCTGTTTTTT. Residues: CASSYWTGPTGELFF.